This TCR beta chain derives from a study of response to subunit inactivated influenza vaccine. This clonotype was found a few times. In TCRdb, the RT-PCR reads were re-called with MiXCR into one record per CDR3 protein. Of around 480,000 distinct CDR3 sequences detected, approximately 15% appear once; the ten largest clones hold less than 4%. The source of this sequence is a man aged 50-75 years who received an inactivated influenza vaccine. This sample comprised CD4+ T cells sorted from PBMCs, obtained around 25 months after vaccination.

CDR3 region: CASSLSRQQFF. The DNA of the CDR3 is TGTGCCAGCAGCCTTTCCCGACAGCAGTTCTTC. This chain joins TRBV14 and TRBJ2-1; D not resolved. Germline assignment: CDR1 SGHDN and CDR2 FVKESK. Trimming took off 4 bases at V and 11 bases at J, with 9 bases between the two ends. CDR3 length: 11 amino acids.